The 24 T cell receptor beta chains presented below share a single source sample, sequenced in a study of regulatory T cells in long-lasting Graves disease (dated by TCRdb to the early 2020s). To prepare the library, multiplex PCR was applied. Sequencing instrument: Illumina HiSeq 4000. To build TCR beta libraries, CDR3 regions were amplified by Arm-PCR using iRepertoire HTBI primers. Using fastp trimming at Q25 and MiXCR clonotype assembly, TCRdb reanalyzed the public sequencing data and kept in-frame beta chains. Merged by CDR3 protein, the rows form single entries marked with the most common genes and DNA. The sample yields around 400,000 distinct CDR3 sequences; roughly 21% were counted once. In total, the top ten clones hold roughly 13% of the sample. The time point label of this sample denotes: persistent/refractory GD, antithyroid drugs over 5 years with positive TRAb. For both TCR sequencing and RNA sequencing, RNA was extracted from PBMCs using TRIzol.

Material: peripheral blood mononuclear cells (PBMCs), obtained when the disease was refractory, from a patient treated with antithyroid drugs. The origin of the receptors is a female donor with Graves disease.

The J gene is TRBJ2-1, the V gene TRBV7-8, with TRBD2 matching over 10 bases. CDR1 is SGHVS and CDR2 is FQNEAQ in the germline V gene. CDR3 length: 16 amino acids. The junction had 12 bases not matched to a gene; V was cut back by 5 bases and J by 8 bases. Here the CDR3 DNA reads TGTGCCAGCAGCCCAAAGCGACTAGCGGGTGCCCATGAGCAGTTCTTC. This gives the protein CASSPKRLAGAHEQFF.

In this sample, this clonotype turned up a few times. DNA of the CDR3: TGCGCCAGCAGCCCGGAAGGGACCGGGGAGCTGTTTTTT. Amino acids: CASSPEGTGELFF. The V and J genes are TRBV5-1 and TRBJ2-2; the D is unclear. The V gene lost 4 bases and the J gene lost 5 bases, with 9 bases spanning the gap. The CDR3 is made up of 13 amino acids. Germline V gives CDR1 SGHRS, CDR2 YFSETQ.

This clonotype was detected ten times or more. This chain links TRBV2 with TRBJ1-2; 8 bases match TRBD1. In germline, CDR1 is SNHLY, CDR2 FYNNEI. J lost 9 bases, V lost 5 bases, and 11 bases had no gene match. The CDR3 is 14 amino acids. The CDR3 here is CASSTVLQGGSYTF. CDR3 sequence (DNA): TGTGCCAGCAGTACTGTTCTACAGGGGGGTAGCTACACCTTC. The full variable domain, in which reference TRBV2 and TRBJ1-2 provide the parts outside the CDR3, is EPEVTQTPSHQVTQMGQEVILRCVPISNHLYFYWYRQILGQKVEFLVSFYNNEISEKSEIFDDQFSVERPDGSNFTLKIRSTKLEDSAMYFCASSTVLQGGSYTFGSGTRLTVV.

This clonotype was recorded a few times. The chain has TRBV4-1 and TRBJ2-7; D might be TRBD1 (5 bases). The V gene's germline CDR1 is MGHRA and CDR2 YSYEKL. The CDR3 extends over 13 amino acids. V lost 3 bases and J 5 bases, leaving 11 bases between the germline ends. Here the CDR3 reads CASSQSRVDEQYF. In DNA, the CDR3 is TGCGCCAGCAGCCAGTCCAGGGTGGACGAGCAGTACTTC.

This chain links TRBV11-2 with TRBJ2-3; weak D call: TRBD1 (6 bases). Trimming left V 1 base short and J 2 bases short, with 16 bases between. The CDR3 sequence is 17 residues long. Per the germline V gene, CDR1 is SGHAT and CDR2 is FQNNGV. This CDR3 reads CASSLGLWAGATDTQYF. For the CDR3, the DNA is TGTGCCAGCAGCTTAGGTCTCTGGGCAGGGGCCACAGATACGCAGTATTTT. Together with reference TRBV11-2 and TRBJ2-3, the CDR3 gives the full variable domain: EAGVAQSPRYKIIEKRQSVAFWCNPISGHATLYWYQQILGQGPKLLIQFQNNGVVDDSQLPKDRFSAERLKGVDSTLKIQPAKLEDSAVYLCASSLGLWAGATDTQYFGPGTRLTVL.

In this sample, this clonotype turned up a few times. The CDR3 nucleotides are TGCAGTGTCTCTGGCGGGAGGGCCGATGTTCAAGAGACCCAGTACTTC. Residues: CSVSGGRADVQETQYF. The chain recombines TRBV20-1 with TRBJ2-5; the match to TRBD2 covers 9 bases. The CDR3 is made up of 16 amino acids. With 7 bases clipped from V and 2 bases from J, the junction kept 14 bases outside the gene matches. CDR1 is DFQATT, CDR2 SNEGSKA, per germline (reference sequence).

This clonotype was observed many times. The genes are TRBV6-2 or TRBV6-3 and TRBJ1-4; a weak D match, TRBD1 (5 bases). Germline V CDR1 and CDR2: MNHEY, SVGEGT. The CDR3 spans 15 residues. The ends were cut back, 4 bases at V and 3 bases at J, with 12 bases in the middle. As DNA, the CDR3 is TGTGCCAGCAGTTCGGATAGGGGACCTAATGAAAAACTGTTTTTT. Amino acids: CASSSDRGPNEKLFF.

The CDR3 DNA follows: TGTGCCAGCAGTTTGACAGAAACGGTTTACAATGAGCAGTTCTTC. Translation: CASSLTETVYNEQFF. This chain joins TRBV28 and TRBJ2-1; a weak D match, TRBD1 (5 bases). V dropped 3 bases and J dropped 4 bases, with 13 bases sitting between them. CDR1 MDHEN and CDR2 SYDVKM come from the germline V gene. The CDR3 extends over 15 amino acids.

This clonotype was recorded a few times. The rearrangement joins TRBV29-1 to TRBJ2-5, with D perhaps TRBD2 (5 bases). Germline CDR1 reads SQVTM; CDR2 reads ANQGSEA. The CDR3 covers 12 residues. DNA for the CDR3: TGCAGTCTCGTCGGACTCCAAGAGACCCAGTACTTC. Its translation is CSLVGLQETQYF.

Note on this clonotype: Being one base from a much bigger clone, this may be a read error. This chain connects TRBV6-1 to TRBJ2-4; the D is unclear. Germline CDR1 reads MNHNS; CDR2 reads SASEGT. This CDR3 has 13 residues. The CDR3 DNA sequence: TGTGCCAGCGGTGAAGCAGGTGGAAACATTCAGTACTTC. It yields the protein CASGEAGGNIQYF.

This clonotype was seen many times. This chain connects TRBV7-9 to TRBJ2-7; no clear D. The CDR3 sequence is 13 residues long. V lost 5 bases and J 5 bases, leaving 13 bases between the germline ends. Germline values: CDR1 SEHNR, CDR2 FQNEAQ (reference sequence). CDR3 region: CASSGRSWDEQYF. For the CDR3, the DNA is TGTGCCAGCAGCGGACGGAGTTGGGACGAGCAGTACTTC.

The chain uses TRBV2 and TRBJ1-1; D is ambiguous. This CDR3 contains 13 residues. V was trimmed by 6 bases and J by 1 base, leaving 9 bases between them. Germline CDR1 SNHLY, CDR2 FYNNEI. The CDR3 nucleotides are TGTGCCAGCAGAGGTAGCCAGAACACTGAAGCTTTCTTT. This sequence encodes CASRGSQNTEAFF.

This clonotype was seen many times. This rearrangement joins TRBV28 to TRBJ1-5, with D possibly matching TRBD1 (6 bases). CDR3 size: 14 residues. Germline V CDR1 and CDR2: MDHEN, SYDVKM. Trimming took off 6 bases at V and 2 bases at J, with 11 bases between the two ends. CDR3 DNA sequence: TGTGCCAGCAGGACCTCAGGGGGCAATCAGCCCCAGCATTTT. This translates into CASRTSGGNQPQHF.

This clonotype was observed a handful of times. This rearrangement joins TRBV7-9 to TRBJ2-7; no reliable D call. V was pared by 3 bases and J by 3 bases, with 9 bases between. From germline, CDR1 is SEHNR and CDR2 FQNEAQ (reference sequence). The CDR3 length is 13 residues. CDR3 region: CASSFWQNYEQYF. The CDR3 DNA sequence: TGTGCCAGCAGCTTTTGGCAGAACTACGAGCAGTACTTC. Supplemented by reference TRBV7-9 and TRBJ2-7, the full variable domain reads DTGVSQNPRHKITKRGQNVTFRCDPISEHNRLYWYRQTLGQGPEFLTYFQNEAQLEKSRLLSDRFSAERPKGSFSTLEIQRTEQGDSAMYLCASSFWQNYEQYFGPGTRLTVT.

There are a few counts of this clonotype. The chain couples TRBV15 to TRBJ2-5; no firm D call. Germline V gene data show CDR1 as LNHNV and CDR2 as YYDKDF (reference sequence). Trimming removed 3 bases at V and 1 base at J, with 9 bases between. The CDR3 sequence is 14 residues long. The CDR3 DNA reads TGTGCCACCAGCAGTTACGGCCCCCAAGAGACCCAGTACTTC. Its translation: CATSSYGPQETQYF. The entire variable domain, with the rest obtained from reference TRBV15 and TRBJ2-5, is as follows: DAMVIQNPRYQVTQFGKPVTLSCSQTLNHNVMYWYQQKSSQAPKLLFHYYDKDFNNEADTPDNFQSRRPNTSFCFLDIRSPGLGDTAMYLCATSSYGPQETQYFGPGTRLLVL.

This rearrangement joins TRBV5-5 to TRBJ2-7; 9 bases are a match to TRBD1. With 3 bases clipped from V and 4 bases from J, the junction kept 5 bases outside the gene matches. This CDR3 region has 14 residues. Germline V CDR1 and CDR2: SGHKS, YYEKEE (reference sequence). CDR3 amino acids: CASSWPGQGYEQYF. For the CDR3, the DNA is TGTGCCAGCAGCTGGCCGGGACAGGGATACGAGCAGTACTTC.

This clonotype showed up many times. This chain links TRBV3-1 with TRBJ1-5; the D gene is possibly TRBD1 (6 bases). Trimming stripped 1 base from V and 4 bases from J, with 8 bases between. This CDR3 contains 14 residues. Germline CDR1 reads LGHDT; CDR2 reads YNNKEL (reference sequence). The DNA of the CDR3 is TGTGCCAGCAGCCAAGCGCAGGGGAATCAGCCCCAGCATTTT. This sequence encodes CASSQAQGNQPQHF.

This clonotype was seen many times. V usage is TRBV2 and J usage is TRBJ1-1; D is undetermined. The germline V and J ends were trimmed by 7 bases and 1 base, with 10 bases remaining between them. From germline, CDR1 is SNHLY and CDR2 FYNNEI. The CDR3 has 13 residues. The CDR3 loop is CASTTEENTEAFF. CDR3 sequence (DNA): TGTGCCAGCACCACAGAGGAGAACACTGAAGCTTTCTTT.

Many counts were recorded for this clonotype. V is TRBV12-3 or TRBV12-4 and J is TRBJ2-7; no firm D call. The CDR3 consists of 11 residues. V dropped 3 bases and J dropped 6 bases, with 6 bases sitting between them. The CDR3 DNA reads as TGTGCCAGCAGTTTTTCTGGCGAGCAGTACTTC. This encodes CASSFSGEQYF.

The table lists this clonotype with many counts. The rearrangement joins TRBV6-1 to TRBJ2-7; 11 bases match TRBD2. This CDR3 spans 15 amino acids. The trim removed 6 bases at V and 1 base at J, leaving 5 bases unmatched. Germline CDR1 reads MNHNS; CDR2 reads SASEGT. The CDR3 coding sequence is TGTGCCAGCAGGGCCACTAGCGGGAGTTCCTACGAGCAGTACTTC. It encodes CASRATSGSSYEQYF.

This clonotype was seen repeatedly, ten times or more. V and J are TRBV11-2 and TRBJ1-1; D gene ambiguous. CDR1 is SGHAT and CDR2 is FQNNGV in the germline V gene. Trimming removed 4 bases at V and 4 bases at J, with 10 bases between. This CDR3 is built from 13 residues. The CDR3 region has the DNA TGTGCCAGCAGCTGGAGGGTCGGCACTGAAGCTTTCTTT. This encodes CASSWRVGTEAFF.

The chain carries TRBV5-1 and TRBJ2-7; D is perhaps TRBD2 (5 bases). From germline, CDR1 is SGHRS and CDR2 YFSETQ. The CDR3 runs 15 residues. Trimming removed 1 base at V and 0 bases at J, with 11 bases between. The CDR3 region is CASSLLASSSYEQYF. The CDR3 DNA reads TGCGCCAGCAGCTTGTTGGCTAGCTCCTCCTACGAGCAGTACTTC.

This clonotype was counted between two and nine times. The J gene is TRBJ1-1, the V gene TRBV15; D not resolved. CDR1 is LNHNV, CDR2 YYDKDF, per germline (reference sequence). This CDR3 contains 15 residues. The V and J ends lost 0 bases and 2 bases respectively, with 10 bases between them. The CDR3 region has the DNA TGTGCCACCAGCAGAGATTTGCTGAGTAACACTGAAGCTTTCTTT. Translated: CATSRDLLSNTEAFF.

This chain joins TRBV15 and TRBJ2-5; D may be TRBD2 (5 bases). The CDR3 runs to 16 residues. V was trimmed by 0 bases and J by 5 bases, leaving 16 bases between them. Per germline, CDR1 LNHNV and CDR2 YYDKDF (reference sequence). The CDR3 bases are TGTGCCACCAGCAGAGATAGGGAGCGGTCTTATGAGACCCAGTACTTC. Residues: CATSRDRERSYETQYF. Full variable domain (rest looked up from reference TRBV15 and TRBJ2-5): DAMVIQNPRYQVTQFGKPVTLSCSQTLNHNVMYWYQQKSSQAPKLLFHYYDKDFNNEADTPDNFQSRRPNTSFCFLDIRSPGLGDTAMYLCATSRDRERSYETQYFGPGTRLLVL.